The 9 T cell receptor beta chains presented below share a single source sample, sequenced in a study of read filtering for tumor transcriptome and immune sequencing. This library used roughly 370 ng RNA and molecular barcoded adaptors spanning alpha/delta and beta/gamma chains. MiXCR was run by TCRdb on the reads, yielding one entry per CDR3 protein. The table records around 140,000 distinct CDR3 sequences, around 14% of them present only once. The specimen sequenced was a population of CD138-negative cells sorted from bone marrow. The source is a donor at least 40 years old with multiple myeloma.

The genes are TRBV7-6 and TRBJ2-5, with D possibly matching TRBD1 (6 bases). V was trimmed by 5 bases and J by 7 bases, leaving 17 bases between them. The CDR3 sequence is 14 residues long. Germline CDR1 is SGHVS and CDR2 is FNYEAQ. CDR3 in amino acids: CASSRDILRGTQYF. The CDR3 coding sequence is TGTGCCAGCAGCCGGGACATCCTTCGGGGGACCCAGTACTTC.

This clonotype showed up many times. DNA of the CDR3: TGTGCCAGCAGTCCGCCCTACACCTTC. Translating it yields CASSPPYTF. The chain carries TRBV12-3 or TRBV12-4 and TRBJ1-2; D is uncertain. The CDR3 has 9 residues. Trimming removed 5 bases at V and 10 bases at J, with 5 bases between.

The table lists this clonotype with many counts. In DNA, the CDR3 is TGTGCCAGCAGTTACAGTTCTGGGGCCAACGTCCTGACTTTC. Amino acids: CASSYSSGANVLTF. The genes are TRBV6-6 and TRBJ2-6; D unresolved. This CDR3 spans 14 amino acids. Germline CDR1 reads MNHNY; CDR2 reads SVGAGI (reference sequence). Trimming left V 2 bases short and J 1 base short, with 3 bases between.

Ten or more counts support this clonotype. This rearrangement joins TRBV6-2 or TRBV6-3 to TRBJ2-5; 7 bases are shared with TRBD1. The germline gives CDR1 MNHEY, CDR2 SVGEGT. The junction had 3 bases not matched to a gene; V was cut back by 6 bases and J by 5 bases. This CDR3 has 12 amino acids. Here the CDR3 DNA reads TGTGCCAGCAGGACAGGGTTGGAGACCCAGTACTTC. Amino acids: CASRTGLETQYF.

In regard to this clonotype: A read error may be the cause here, since a much bigger clone is one base away. The chain uses TRBV18 and TRBJ1-1; D might be TRBD1 (6 bases). From germline, CDR1 is KGHSH and CDR2 LQKENI. The CDR3 has 14 residues. Trimming pared 4 bases from V and 6 bases from J, leaving 15 bases between. The CDR3: CASSRDNGAAEAFF. CDR3 nucleotide sequence: TGTGCCAGCTCACGGGACAATGGGGCCGCTGAAGCTTTCTTT.

This clonotype was detected many times. The chain employs TRBV25-1 and TRBJ2-3; TRBD2 agrees at 11 bases. CDR1 and CDR2 from the germline V gene are MGHDK and SYGVNS. The ends lost 3 bases at V and 4 bases at J; junction bases unmatched: 3. The CDR3 runs 15 residues. The CDR3 DNA follows: TGTGCCAGCAGTGAGACTAGCGGGGATCCAGATACGCAGTATTTT. Translating it yields CASSETSGDPDTQYF.

This clonotype was counted many times. The chain uses TRBV3-1 and TRBJ1-1; D gene uncertain. The CDR3 covers 13 residues. The V gene lost 1 base and the J gene lost 3 bases, with 6 bases spanning the gap. Germline CDR1 reads LGHDT; CDR2 reads YNNKEL (reference sequence). Here the CDR3 DNA reads TGTGCCAGCAGCCAAGGGCAGTACACTGAAGCTTTCTTT. Translation gives CASSQGQYTEAFF.

In its sample, this clonotype was seen many times. The genes are TRBV12-3 or TRBV12-4 and TRBJ2-1; D is perhaps TRBD1 (6 bases). V lost 4 bases, J lost 7 bases, and 14 bases lay in between. CDR3 length: 14 amino acids. The CDR3 DNA is TGTGCCAGCAGTTGGCGAGGGGGTGGAAATGAGCAGTTCTTC. Encoded protein: CASSWRGGGNEQFF.

This clonotype was counted only a few times. The chain has TRBV5-4 and TRBJ1-2, with 9 positions matching TRBD1. The CDR3 is made up of 13 amino acids. Germline CDR1 SGHNT, CDR2 YYREEE (reference sequence). V lost 4 bases, J lost 5 bases, and 3 bases stayed unmatched. CDR3 protein: CASSGQGKYGYTF. The DNA for the CDR3 is TGTGCCAGCAGCGGACAGGGGAAGTATGGCTACACCTTC. The full variable domain, rest sourced from reference TRBV5-4 and TRBJ1-2, is ETGVTQSPTHLIKTRGQQVTLRCSSQSGHNTVSWYQQALGQGPQFIFQYYREEENGRGNFPPRFSGLQFPNYSSELNVNALELDDSALYLCASSGQGKYGYTFGSGTRLTVV.